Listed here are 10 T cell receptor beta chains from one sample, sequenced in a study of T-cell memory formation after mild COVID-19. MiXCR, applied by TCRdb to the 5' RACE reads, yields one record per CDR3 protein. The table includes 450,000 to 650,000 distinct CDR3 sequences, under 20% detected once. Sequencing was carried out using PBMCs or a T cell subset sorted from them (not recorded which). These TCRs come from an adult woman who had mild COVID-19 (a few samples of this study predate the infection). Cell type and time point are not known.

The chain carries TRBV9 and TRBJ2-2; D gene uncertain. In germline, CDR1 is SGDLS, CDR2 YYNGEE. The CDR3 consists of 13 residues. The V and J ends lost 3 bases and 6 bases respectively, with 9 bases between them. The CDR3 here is CASSASTSGELFF. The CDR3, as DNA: TGTGCCAGCAGCGCTTCCACGTCCGGGGAGCTGTTTTTT.

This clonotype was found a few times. The CDR3 DNA sequence: TGCAGCGCCACGACAGGGAGGGGGCAGCCCCAGCATTTT. Its protein product is CSATTGRGQPQHF. The V gene is TRBV29-1, the J gene TRBJ1-5; 7 nucleotides line up with TRBD1. Germline V lookup: CDR1 SQVTM, CDR2 ANQGSEA. The junction had 10 bases not matched to a gene; V was cut back by 7 bases and J by 7 bases. This CDR3 is built from 13 residues.

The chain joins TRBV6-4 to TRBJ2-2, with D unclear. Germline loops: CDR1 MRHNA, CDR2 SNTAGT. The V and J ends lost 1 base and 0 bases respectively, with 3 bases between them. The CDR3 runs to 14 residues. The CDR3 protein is CASSDYPNTGELFF. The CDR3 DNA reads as TGTGCCAGCAGTGACTACCCGAACACCGGGGAGCTGTTTTTT.

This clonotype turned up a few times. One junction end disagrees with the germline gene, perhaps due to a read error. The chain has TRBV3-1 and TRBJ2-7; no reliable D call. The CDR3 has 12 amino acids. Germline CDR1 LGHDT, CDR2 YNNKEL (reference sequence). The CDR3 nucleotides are TGTGCCAGCAGCCAAGGGAGTCAATTCGCACACTTC. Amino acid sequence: CASSQGSQFAHF.

The CDR3 DNA reads TGTGCCATCAGTGGCCAGGGGTACAATGAGCAGTTCTTC. Translating it yields CAISGQGYNEQFF. The chain couples TRBV10-3 to TRBJ2-1, with D maybe TRBD1 (6 bases). Trimming removed 4 bases at V and 4 bases at J, with 8 bases between. From germline, CDR1 is ENHRY and CDR2 SYGVKD. There are 13 residues in the CDR3.

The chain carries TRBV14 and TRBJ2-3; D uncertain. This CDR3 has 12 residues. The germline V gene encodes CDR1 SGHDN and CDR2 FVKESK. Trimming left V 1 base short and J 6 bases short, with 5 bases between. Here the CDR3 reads CASSQVPDTQYF. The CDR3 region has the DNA TGTGCCAGCAGCCAAGTGCCCGATACGCAGTATTTT.

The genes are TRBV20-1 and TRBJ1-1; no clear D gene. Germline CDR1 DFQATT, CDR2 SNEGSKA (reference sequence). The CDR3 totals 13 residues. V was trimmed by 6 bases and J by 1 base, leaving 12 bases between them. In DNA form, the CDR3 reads TGCAGTGCCATCACACGAGGGAACACTGAAGCTTTCTTT. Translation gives CSAITRGNTEAFF.

Here the CDR3 reads CASSPSQRRVNTEAFF. DNA for the CDR3: TGTGCCAGCTCACCATCCCAGCGACGGGTGAACACTGAAGCTTTCTTT. This rearrangement joins TRBV18 to TRBJ1-1; the D is unclear. V lost 2 bases and J lost 0, with 13 bases in between. Germline CDR1 KGHSH, CDR2 LQKENI. The CDR3 consists of 16 residues.

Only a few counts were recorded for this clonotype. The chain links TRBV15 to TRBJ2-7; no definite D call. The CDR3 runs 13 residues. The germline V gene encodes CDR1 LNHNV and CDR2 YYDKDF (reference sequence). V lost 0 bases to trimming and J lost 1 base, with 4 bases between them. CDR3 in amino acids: CATSRDASYEQYF. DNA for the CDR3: TGTGCCACCAGCAGAGACGCTTCCTACGAGCAGTACTTC.

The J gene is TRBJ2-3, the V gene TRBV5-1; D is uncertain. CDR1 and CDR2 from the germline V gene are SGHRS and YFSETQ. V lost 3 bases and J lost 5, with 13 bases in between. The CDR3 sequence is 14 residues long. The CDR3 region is CASSSDGQKDTQYF. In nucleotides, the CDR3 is TGCGCCAGCAGCTCTGATGGGCAAAAAGATACGCAGTATTTT.